This TCR beta chain was retrieved from a study of cytomegalovirus exposure and HLA in healthy donors. Turning to the study itself: Researchers previously reported finding just under 120 million unique TCR beta sequences from roughly 180 million T cells. Whole-study findings and limits: Across all donors, roughly uniform sequencing depth was an assumption of the presence/absence analyses.

In regard to this clone: The target antigen is unknown.

Researchers ran the PCR with 60 Vbeta and 13 Jbeta primers. The authors' processing: An analysis performed later counted roughly 79 million unique TCR beta chains (approximately 12 million of them shared). Some clones are missing from TCRdb's copy, which holds only in-frame ones; the method was immunoSEQ multiplex PCR. That table furnishes V, J and clone size, whereas the DNA furnished D and trimming. The table lists about 76,000 clones. CDR1 is MDHEN and CDR2 is SYDVKM in the germline V gene. The CDR3 length is 18 residues. Trimming left V 1 base short and J 5 bases short, with 24 bases between. Material: PBMCs. The clonotype was recovered from a woman in her 40s in good health and CMV-seropositive. The chain recombines TRBV28 with TRBJ2-7, with D possibly being TRBD1 (6 bases). The CDR3 region is CASSLFRLRQGSGDEQYF. CDR3 DNA: TGTGCCAGCAGTTTATTTCGGCTAAGGCAGGGGTCCGGCGACGAGCAGTACTTC.